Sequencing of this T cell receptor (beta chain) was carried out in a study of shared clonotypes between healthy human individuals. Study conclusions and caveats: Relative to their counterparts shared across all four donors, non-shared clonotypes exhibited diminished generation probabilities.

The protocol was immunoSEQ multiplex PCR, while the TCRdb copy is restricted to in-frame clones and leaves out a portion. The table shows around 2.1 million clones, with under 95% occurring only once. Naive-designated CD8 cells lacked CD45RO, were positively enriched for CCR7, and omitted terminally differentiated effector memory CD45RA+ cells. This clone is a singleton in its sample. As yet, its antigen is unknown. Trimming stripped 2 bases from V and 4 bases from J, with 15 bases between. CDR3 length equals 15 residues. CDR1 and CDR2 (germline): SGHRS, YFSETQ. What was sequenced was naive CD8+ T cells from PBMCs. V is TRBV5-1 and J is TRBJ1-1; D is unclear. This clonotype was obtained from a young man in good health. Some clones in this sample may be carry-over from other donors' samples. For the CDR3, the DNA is TGCGCCAGCAGCTTCTTAGACGTTCGGGGCACTGAAGCTTTCTTT. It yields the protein CASSFLDVRGTEAFF.